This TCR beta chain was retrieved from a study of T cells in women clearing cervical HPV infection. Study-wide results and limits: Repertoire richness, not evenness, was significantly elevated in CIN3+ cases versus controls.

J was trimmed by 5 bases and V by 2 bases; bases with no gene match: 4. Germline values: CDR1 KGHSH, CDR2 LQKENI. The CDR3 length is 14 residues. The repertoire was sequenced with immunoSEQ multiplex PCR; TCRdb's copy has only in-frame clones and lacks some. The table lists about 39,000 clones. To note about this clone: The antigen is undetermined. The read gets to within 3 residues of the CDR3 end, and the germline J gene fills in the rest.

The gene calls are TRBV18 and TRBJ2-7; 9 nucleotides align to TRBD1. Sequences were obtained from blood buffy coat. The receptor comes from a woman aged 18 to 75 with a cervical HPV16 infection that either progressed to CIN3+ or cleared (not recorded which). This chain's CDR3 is CASSPKDRGHEQYF. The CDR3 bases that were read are TGTGCCAGCTCACCAAAGGACAGGGGACACGAG. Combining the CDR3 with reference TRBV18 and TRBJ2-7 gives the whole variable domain NAGVMQNPRHLVRRRGQEARLRCSPMKGHSHVYWYRQLPEEGLKFMVYLQKENIIDESGMPKERFSAEFPKEGPSILRIQQVVRGDSAAYFCASSPKDRGHEQYFGPGTRLTVT.